A selection of T cell receptor beta chains follows, all from one sample in a study of identical twins. TCRdb recomputed calls from the 5' RACE reads with MiXCR, one row per CDR3 protein. The sample consists of 1.5 million or so distinct CDR3 sequences, about 31% of them appearing once. What was sequenced was cord blood. The receptors derive from a newborn girl in good health. Each CDR3 is given with its conserved first and last residue. Fields, in order: D gene, V gene, J gene, clone size, CDR3 protein, CDR3 DNA. A D gene is named only where the DNA matches it firmly. A clone size is listed for some rows: how often the clone was seen (once, few, many), or a class if it is expanded.

d_gene: .; v_gene: TRBV20-1; j_gene: TRBJ1-1; abundance: .; CDR3aa: CSARWAGRGNTEAFF; CDR3nt: TGCAGTGCTAGATGGGCAGGGAGGGGGAACACTGAAGCTTTCTTT
d_gene: .; v_gene: TRBV3-1; j_gene: TRBJ1-5; abundance: .; CDR3aa: CASRDGGAGNQPQHF; CDR3nt: TGTGCCAGCAGGGACGGGGGGGCAGGGAATCAGCCCCAGCATTTT
d_gene: .; v_gene: TRBV29-1; j_gene: TRBJ2-7; abundance: many; CDR3aa: CSVEGQTYEQYF; CDR3nt: TGCAGCGTTGAAGGCCAGACCTACGAGCAGTACTTC
d_gene: TRBD2; v_gene: TRBV6-1; j_gene: TRBJ2-3; abundance: many; CDR3aa: CASSQWTSGGTDTQYF; CDR3nt: TGTGCCAGCAGTCAATGGACTAGCGGGGGCACAGATACGCAGTATTTT
d_gene: .; v_gene: TRBV20-1; j_gene: TRBJ2-2; abundance: few; CDR3aa: CSASLPRTGELFF; CDR3nt: TGCAGTGCTAGCCTTCCGCGGACCGGGGAGCTGTTTTTT
d_gene: .; v_gene: TRBV12-3/TRBV12-4; j_gene: TRBJ2-7; abundance: many; CDR3aa: CASSLEHQSYEQYF; CDR3nt: TGTGCCAGCAGTTTAGAACACCAGTCCTACGAGCAGTACTTC
d_gene: TRBD1; v_gene: TRBV20-1; j_gene: TRBJ1-2; abundance: .; CDR3aa: CCASRTGGRYGYTF; CDR3nt: TGCTGTGCTAGTCGGACAGGGGGCAGGTATGGCTACACCTTC
d_gene: .; v_gene: TRBV3-1; j_gene: TRBJ2-3; abundance: .; CDR3aa: CASSQVRGYTDTQYF; CDR3nt: TGTGCCAGCAGCCAAGTTCGGGGATACACAGATACGCAGTATTTT
d_gene: TRBD1; v_gene: TRBV30; j_gene: TRBJ2-7; abundance: .; CDR3aa: CAWTQGTGAYEQYF; CDR3nt: TGTGCCTGGACCCAAGGGACAGGGGCCTACGAGCAGTACTTC
d_gene: TRBD2; v_gene: TRBV5-1; j_gene: TRBJ2-2; abundance: .; CDR3aa: CASSLVREDSGELFF; CDR3nt: TGCGCCAGCAGCTTGGTGCGGGAGGATTCCGGGGAGCTGTTTTTT
d_gene: .; v_gene: TRBV25-1; j_gene: TRBJ1-5; abundance: few; CDR3aa: CASSGGAQPQHF; CDR3nt: TGTGCCAGCAGTGGGGGGGCTCAGCCCCAGCATTTT
d_gene: .; v_gene: TRBV11-2; j_gene: TRBJ2-1; abundance: .; CDR3aa: CASSLIRRGDNEQFF; CDR3nt: TGTGCCAGCAGCTTAATCCGGCGGGGAGACAATGAGCAGTTCTTC
d_gene: .; v_gene: TRBV10-3; j_gene: TRBJ2-1; abundance: few; CDR3aa: CAISEDRNEQFF; CDR3nt: TGTGCCATCAGTGAGGACAGGAATGAGCAGTTCTTC
d_gene: .; v_gene: TRBV27; j_gene: TRBJ2-1; abundance: .; CDR3aa: CASRAMGGTTYNEQFF; CDR3nt: TGTGCCAGCAGGGCTATGGGCGGGACGACCTACAATGAGCAGTTCTTC
d_gene: .; v_gene: TRBV18; j_gene: TRBJ2-4; abundance: once; CDR3aa: CASSPDSPLTKNIQYF; CDR3nt: TGTGCCAGCTCACCGGACAGCCCACTAACCAAAAACATTCAGTACTTC
d_gene: TRBD2; v_gene: TRBV7-2; j_gene: TRBJ2-4; abundance: .; CDR3aa: CASSLRTSGSILIAHDEQYF; CDR3nt: TGTGCCAGCAGCCTCCGGACTAGCGGGAGTATTTTAATCGCACACGATGAGCAGTACTTC
d_gene: TRBD1; v_gene: TRBV4-1; j_gene: TRBJ2-7; abundance: few; CDR3aa: CASSQTGGHEQYF; CDR3nt: TGCGCCAGCAGCCAGACAGGGGGCCACGAGCAGTACTTC
d_gene: .; v_gene: TRBV28; j_gene: TRBJ2-5; abundance: .; CDR3aa: CASSTGLEGTQYF; CDR3nt: TGTGCCAGCAGTACGGGACTGGAGGGGACCCAGTACTTC
d_gene: TRBD1; v_gene: TRBV12-3/TRBV12-4; j_gene: TRBJ2-5; abundance: once; CDR3aa: CASSGGQGGSETQYF; CDR3nt: TGTGCCAGCAGTGGGGGACAGGGAGGGTCAGAGACCCAGTACTTC
d_gene: TRBD2; v_gene: TRBV27; j_gene: TRBJ2-3; abundance: .; CDR3aa: CASSQLRGGGTDTQYF; CDR3nt: TGTGCCAGCAGCCAACTTCGGGGGGGCGGCACAGATACGCAGTATTTT
d_gene: .; v_gene: TRBV28; j_gene: TRBJ2-3; abundance: few; CDR3aa: CASSFSAGPRTQYF; CDR3nt: TGTGCCAGCAGTTTTAGTGCAGGGCCTAGGACGCAGTATTTT
d_gene: TRBD2; v_gene: TRBV15; j_gene: TRBJ2-4; abundance: .; CDR3aa: CATSRDGLAERNIQYF; CDR3nt: TGTGCCACCAGCAGAGATGGACTAGCGGAACGAAACATTCAGTACTTC
d_gene: .; v_gene: TRBV20-1; j_gene: TRBJ2-5; abundance: .; CDR3aa: CSEGQGHQETQYF; CDR3nt: TGCAGTGAAGGGCAGGGCCACCAAGAGACCCAGTACTTC
d_gene: TRBD2; v_gene: TRBV6-2/TRBV6-3; j_gene: TRBJ2-4; abundance: .; CDR3aa: CASSLSGNGKNIQYF; CDR3nt: TGTGCCAGCAGCCTTAGCGGGAACGGCAAAAACATTCAGTACTTC
d_gene: .; v_gene: TRBV6-5; j_gene: TRBJ2-3; abundance: few; CDR3aa: CASSTASFTDTQYF; CDR3nt: TGTGCCAGCAGTACAGCGAGCTTCACAGATACGCAGTATTTT